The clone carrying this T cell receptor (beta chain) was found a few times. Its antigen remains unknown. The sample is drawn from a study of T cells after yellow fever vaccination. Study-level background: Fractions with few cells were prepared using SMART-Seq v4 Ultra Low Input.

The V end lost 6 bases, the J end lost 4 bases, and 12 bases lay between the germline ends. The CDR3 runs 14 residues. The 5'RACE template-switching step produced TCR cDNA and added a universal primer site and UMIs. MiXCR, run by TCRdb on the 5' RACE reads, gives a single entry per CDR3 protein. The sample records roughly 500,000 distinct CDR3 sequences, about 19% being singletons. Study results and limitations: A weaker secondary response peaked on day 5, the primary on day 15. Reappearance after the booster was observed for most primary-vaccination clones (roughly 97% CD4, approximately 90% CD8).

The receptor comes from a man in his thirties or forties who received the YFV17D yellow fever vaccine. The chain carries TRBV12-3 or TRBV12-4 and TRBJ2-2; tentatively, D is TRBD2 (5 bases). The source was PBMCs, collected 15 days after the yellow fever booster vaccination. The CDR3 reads CASRGTGITGELFF. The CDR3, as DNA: TGTGCCAGCAGAGGAACGGGAATCACCGGGGAGCTGTTTTTT.